Shown below are 22 T cell receptor beta chains from a single sample sequenced in a study of beta chain features in type 1 diabetes. TCRB transcripts that were expressed got sequenced, as all of the isolated RNA had been reverse transcribed. Clones were read by immunoSEQ multiplex PCR, and TCRdb kept only the in-frame ones, dropping some. The sample records around 41,000 clones, about 68% being singletons. The antigens for these receptors are not known. Study-level findings and limits: A moderate, significant TCRB CDR3 shortening appeared in type 1 diabetes across four CD4+ subsets.

The specimen sequenced was Tregs from blood. These receptors came from a man aged 25-40 years with type 1 diabetes. Some clones in this sample may be carry-over from other donors' samples.

This chain links TRBV7-9 with TRBJ1-1; weak D call: TRBD1 (5 bases). Germline V gives CDR1 SEHNR, CDR2 FQNEAQ (reference sequence). V lost 1 base and J lost 8, with 17 bases in between. The CDR3 loop spans 15 amino acids. CDR3 residues: CASSLDVVGRREAFF. The CDR3 coding sequence is TGTGCCAGCAGCTTAGATGTAGTGGGGCGGAGAGAAGCTTTCTTT.

J is TRBJ1-2 and V is TRBV6-5; D possibly corresponds to TRBD1 (6 bases). With 1 base removed from V and 2 bases from J, the gap between germline ends came to 14 bases. Germline loops: CDR1 MNHEY, CDR2 SVGAGI. The CDR3 is made up of 16 amino acids. The CDR3 loop reads CASSYFLQGANYGYTF. The CDR3 coding sequence is TGTGCCAGCAGTTACTTTCTACAGGGAGCAAACTATGGCTACACCTTC.

CDR3 protein: CATVRRGSTDTQYF. The CDR3 DNA follows: TGTGCCACCGTCCGGCGGGGGAGCACAGATACGCAGTATTTT. This sequence joins TRBV10-3 and TRBJ2-3; TRBD2 agrees at 7 bases. Losses at the gene ends were 10 bases for V and 0 bases for J; bases not matched to a gene: 7. Germline V gene sequence: CDR1 ENHRY, CDR2 SYGVKD. The CDR3 has 14 residues.

This clone occurred once. The chain has TRBV7-2 and TRBJ1-2; weak D call: TRBD1 (5 bases). Trimming cost V 5 bases and J 5 bases, with 15 bases left between them. This CDR3 is 14 amino acids long. Germline assignment: CDR1 SGHTA and CDR2 FQGNSA. In nucleotides, the CDR3 is TGTGCCAGCAGCCAAAGCCACAGGCCTTATGGCTACACCTTC. Protein: CASSQSHRPYGYTF.

The chain couples TRBV7-2 to TRBJ1-1, with D possibly matching TRBD1 (5 bases). Trimming shortened V by 4 bases and J by 4 bases, and 13 bases separated the two germline ends. The CDR3 runs to 14 residues. CDR1 and CDR2 (germline): SGHTA, FQGNSA. DNA for the CDR3: TGTGCCAGCAGCTCCCCGGGGGGGGGCACTGAAGCTTTCTTT. Translating gives CASSSPGGGTEAFF. Filled out from reference TRBV7-2 and TRBJ1-1, the complete variable domain reads GAGVSQSPSNKVTEKGKDVELRCDPISGHTALYWYRQSLGQGLEFLIYFQGNSAPDKSGLPSDRFSAERTGGSVSTLTIQRTQQEDSAVYLCASSSPGGGTEAFFGQGTRLTVV.

The chain links TRBV6-5 to TRBJ2-3; D is possibly TRBD1 (6 bases). The germline V and J ends were trimmed by 6 bases and 3 bases, with 10 bases remaining between them. Germline loops: CDR1 MNHEY, CDR2 SVGAGI. This CDR3 region has 13 residues. For the CDR3, the DNA is TGTGCCAGCAGAACCACAGGGACAGATACGCAGTATTTT. This encodes CASRTTGTDTQYF.

This clone came up a few times. CDR3 in DNA: TGTGCCATCAGATTAGCGGGGGACTCCTACGAGCAGTACTTC. Translation gives CAIRLAGDSYEQYF. The V call is TRBV10-3, the J call TRBJ2-5; 9 nucleotides line up with TRBD2. The J call is doubtful: the DNA matches TRBJ2-7 better. The CDR3 is 14 residues long. Germline V CDR1 and CDR2: ENHRY, SYGVKD.

In this sample, this clone turned up a few times. The chain combines TRBV4-2 with TRBJ2-3, with 9 bases aligning to TRBD1. The V gene's germline CDR1 is LGHNA and CDR2 YNFKEQ. The CDR3 contains 18 residues. The V gene end was trimmed by 0 bases and the J gene end by 4 bases; junction bases not matched to a gene: 11. The CDR3 protein is CASSQDGGDRAFADTQYF. The CDR3 DNA reads as TGTGCCAGCAGCCAAGATGGAGGGGACAGGGCCTTTGCAGATACGCAGTATTTT.

The genes are TRBV20-1 and TRBJ1-3; D gene uncertain. Germline V CDR1 and CDR2: DFQATT, SNEGSKA (reference sequence). CDR3 length equals 9 residues. CDR3 sequence: CSPADTIYF. The DNA of the CDR3 is TGCAGCCCCGCGGACACCATATATTTT.

As DNA, the CDR3 is TGTGCCAGCAGCGATACAGATAACCGCTACGAGCAGTACTTC. This encodes CASSDTDNRYEQYF. The chain combines TRBV5-4 with TRBJ2-7, with D unresolved. This CDR3 is built from 14 residues. Trimming cost V 4 bases and J 3 bases, with 14 bases left between them. Germline V lookup: CDR1 SGHNT, CDR2 YYREEE (reference sequence).

CDR3 in amino acids: CASSYSFRGRGYTF. The CDR3 nucleotides read TGTGCCAGCAGTTACTCATTCAGGGGGCGCGGCTACACCTTC. This chain connects TRBV6-5 to TRBJ1-2; TRBD1 matches at 8 bases. J was trimmed by 8 bases and V by 0 bases; bases with no gene match: 5. Germline V gene lookup returns CDR1 MNHEY and CDR2 SVGAGI. The CDR3 has 14 residues.

The chain is built from TRBV10-1 and TRBJ2-2; a possible D gene is TRBD2 (6 bases). Germline CDR1 is WNHNN and CDR2 is SYGVQD (reference sequence). The V and J ends lost 5 bases and 1 base respectively, with 11 bases between them. This CDR3 has 15 amino acids. This chain's CDR3 is CASSSGTWNTGELFF. The CDR3 DNA is TGCGCCAGCAGTTCCGGGACTTGGAACACCGGGGAGCTGTTTTTT.

V usage is TRBV6-7 and J usage is TRBJ2-1; TRBD2 matches at 9 bases. TRBV6-7 counts as an open reading frame of uncertain function. CDR3 length: 18 amino acids. The V segment lost 0 bases and the J segment 7 bases; nucleotides outside the gene matches: 13. CDR3 sequence reads: CASSYSSERAGGQNEQFF. CDR3 bases: TGTGCCAGCAGTTACTCATCGGAACGGGCGGGGGGGCAAAATGAGCAGTTCTTC.

The chain joins TRBV5-1 to TRBJ2-7; 8 bases fit TRBD2. CDR1 is SGHRS, CDR2 YFSETQ, per germline. V lost 4 bases and J lost 1; bases outside the gene matches: 7. CDR3 length: 15 residues. The chain's CDR3 is CASSPSGGKSYEQYF. The CDR3, as DNA: TGCGCCAGCAGCCCTTCGGGGGGGAAATCCTACGAGCAGTACTTC.

This clone has a handful of counts. The V gene is TRBV6-1, the J gene TRBJ1-1, with unresolved D. Trimming stripped 7 bases from V and 4 bases from J, with 13 bases between. Germline V gene sequence: CDR1 MNHNS, CDR2 SASEGT. The CDR3 is 13 residues long. Written as DNA, the CDR3 is TGTGCCAGCACTATAAGCCGGGGCACTGAAGCTTTCTTT. It yields the protein CASTISRGTEAFF.

The chain combines TRBV5-5 with TRBJ2-1; 7 bases map to TRBD1. The CDR3 extends over 18 amino acids. The germline V gene encodes CDR1 SGHKS and CDR2 YYEKEE (reference sequence). Trimming took 4 bases from V and 0 from J; bases not matched to a gene: 13. Written as DNA, the CDR3 is TGTGCCAGCAGCCCCGCGGCAAGGGGGCAGAGCTCCTACAATGAGCAGTTCTTC. Translating it yields CASSPAARGQSSYNEQFF.

This clone was detected only a few times. The rearrangement links TRBV6-1 to TRBJ2-5; a weak D match, TRBD2 (5 bases). This CDR3 is 15 amino acids long. Trimming cost V 2 bases and J 4 bases, with 14 bases left between them. Germline-derived CDR1 and CDR2 are MNHNS and SASEGT. Here the CDR3 DNA reads TGTGCCAGCAGTGAATTTCTGAGGGTGGCAGAGACCCAGTACTTC. This encodes CASSEFLRVAETQYF.

The V gene is TRBV28, the J gene TRBJ2-5; D is possibly TRBD2 (5 bases). Trimming shortened V by 3 bases and J by 7 bases, and 12 bases separated the two germline ends. In germline, CDR1 is MDHEN, CDR2 SYDVKM. The CDR3 has 13 residues. The CDR3 here is CASSFGVSRTQYF. The CDR3 region has the DNA TGTGCCAGCAGTTTCGGGGTTTCGCGGACCCAGTACTTC.

This sequence joins TRBV28 and TRBJ2-5; D unclear. This CDR3 comprises 13 residues. Germline V CDR1 and CDR2: MDHEN, SYDVKM. V was clipped by 6 bases and J by 6 bases, with 14 bases between them. As DNA, the CDR3 is TGTGCCAGCAGCCAGACCGGAGTGAAGACCCAGTACTTC. The encoded protein is CASSQTGVKTQYF.

This chain connects TRBV10-3 to TRBJ1-1; TRBD1 might be the D (5 bases). V was pared by 8 bases and J by 1 base, with 11 bases between. The CDR3 has 13 amino acids. Per the germline V gene, CDR1 is ENHRY and CDR2 is SYGVKD. The CDR3 sequence: CAIADSPNTEAFF. The DNA for the CDR3 is TGTGCCATCGCTGACAGTCCGAACACTGAAGCTTTCTTT.

A few counts support this clone. The rearrangement uses TRBV4-2 and TRBJ1-6; D remains ambiguous. This CDR3 has 15 residues. The ends were cut back, 0 bases at V and 7 bases at J, with 10 bases in the middle. CDR1 is LGHNA, CDR2 YNFKEQ, per germline. Here the CDR3 reads CASSQEEGLNSPLHF. The CDR3 bases are TGTGCCAGCAGCCAAGAAGAGGGCCTGAATTCACCCCTCCACTTT.

This rearrangement joins TRBV5-1 to TRBJ1-3; maybe TRBD1 (6 bases). The germline gives CDR1 SGHRS, CDR2 YFSETQ. The V gene lost 3 bases and the J gene lost 0 bases, with 13 bases spanning the gap. This CDR3 comprises 16 residues. The chain's CDR3 is CASSWTPGVSGNTIYF. CDR3 nucleotides: TGCGCCAGCAGCTGGACGCCAGGGGTCTCTGGAAACACCATATATTTT.